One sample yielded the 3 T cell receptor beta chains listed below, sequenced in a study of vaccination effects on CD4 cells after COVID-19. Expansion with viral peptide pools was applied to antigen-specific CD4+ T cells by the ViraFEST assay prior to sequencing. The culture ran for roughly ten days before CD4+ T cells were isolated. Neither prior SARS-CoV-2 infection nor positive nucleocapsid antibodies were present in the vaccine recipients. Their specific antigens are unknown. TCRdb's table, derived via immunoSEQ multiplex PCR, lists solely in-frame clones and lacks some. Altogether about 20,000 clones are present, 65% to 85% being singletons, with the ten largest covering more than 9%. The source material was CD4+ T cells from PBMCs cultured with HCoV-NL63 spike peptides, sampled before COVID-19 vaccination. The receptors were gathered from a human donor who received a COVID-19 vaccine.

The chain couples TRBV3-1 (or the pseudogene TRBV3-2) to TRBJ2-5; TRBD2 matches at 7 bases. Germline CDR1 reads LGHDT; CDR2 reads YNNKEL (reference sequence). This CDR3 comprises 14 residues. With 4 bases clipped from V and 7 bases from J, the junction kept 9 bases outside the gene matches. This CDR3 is CASSPGTTLATQYF. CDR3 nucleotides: TGTGCCAGCAGCCCCGGGACTACCTTAGCGACCCAGTACTTC.

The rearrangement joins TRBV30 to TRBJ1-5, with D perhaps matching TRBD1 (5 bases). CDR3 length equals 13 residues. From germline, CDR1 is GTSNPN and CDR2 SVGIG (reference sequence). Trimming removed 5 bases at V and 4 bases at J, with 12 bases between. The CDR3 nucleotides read TGTGCCTGGGGACCGACAGCGAATCAGCCCCAGCATTTT. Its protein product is CAWGPTANQPQHF.

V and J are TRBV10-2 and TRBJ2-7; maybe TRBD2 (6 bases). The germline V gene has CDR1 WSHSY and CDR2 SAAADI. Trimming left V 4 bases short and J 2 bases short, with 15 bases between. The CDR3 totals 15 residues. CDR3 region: CASSATRPRTYEQYF. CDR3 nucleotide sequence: TGCGCCAGCAGTGCGACTAGGCCTCGTACCTACGAGCAGTACTTC.